These 8 T cell receptor beta chains originate from one sample sequenced in a study of blood T cell repertoires in COVID-19 (dated by TCRdb to the early 2020s). The library was obtained by the immunoSEQ multiplex PCR assay. This immuneACCESS table, as held by TCRdb, lists in-frame sequences with V and J called but not all clones. Of the missing ones, under half trace to an unresolved V gene in checked studies; the others have no known cause. The sample includes 97,000 or so clones, with 79% observed a single time. Approximately 18% of the sample is taken by the ten largest. Sequencing was performed on peripheral blood. The receptors shown here come from a woman over 75 with active or convalescent COVID-19.

The genes are TRBV7-3 and TRBJ2-5; unclear D gene. This CDR3 has 13 residues. The V gene lost 1 base and the J gene lost 4 bases, with 7 bases spanning the gap. CDR1 and CDR2 (germline): SGHTA, FQGTGA. Here the CDR3 reads CASSLKARETQYF. The DNA for the CDR3 is TGTGCCAGCAGCTTAAAAGCTAGAGAGACCCAGTACTTC.

The chain couples TRBV11-2 to TRBJ1-1, with a weak D call TRBD1 (5 bases). This CDR3 is 16 amino acids long. V lost 0 bases and J lost 10, with 21 bases in between. The germline CDR1 and CDR2 sequences are SGHAT and FQNNGV. CDR3 coding DNA: TGTGCCAGCAGCTTAGATGAAACGACGAGGCGGGGGGGAGCTTTCTTT. Translating gives CASSLDETTRRGGAFF.

This sequence joins TRBV3-1 (or the pseudogene TRBV3-2) and TRBJ1-2; no clear D gene. The CDR3 spans 14 residues. Germline V lookup: CDR1 LGHDT, CDR2 YNNKEL (reference sequence). Trimming shortened V by 3 bases and J by 6 bases, and 14 bases separated the two germline ends. The CDR3 DNA follows: TGTGCCAGCAGCCATGGCAGGATTTTTGATGGCTACACCTTC. This translates into CASSHGRIFDGYTF.

V usage is TRBV2 and J usage is TRBJ2-2; D gene ambiguous. Trimming removed 6 bases at V and 4 bases at J, with 12 bases between. Germline assignment: CDR1 SNHLY and CDR2 FYNNEI. This CDR3 is 14 amino acids long. CDR3 sequence reads: CASSLDKFTGELFF. The CDR3 DNA reads TGTGCCAGCAGCCTTGACAAGTTCACCGGGGAGCTGTTTTTT.

Only one count was recorded for this clone. The rearrangement joins TRBV3-1 (or the pseudogene TRBV3-2) to TRBJ2-7; 8 bases map to TRBD1. The CDR3 length is 14 residues. Trimming at V came to 1 base and at J to 6 bases, leaving 5 bases not matched to a gene. Per the germline V gene, CDR1 is LGHDT and CDR2 is YNNKEL (reference sequence). CDR3 DNA sequence: TGTGCCAGCAGCCAAGGCCAGGGGGCGCCCGAGCAGTACTTC. Its translation: CASSQGQGAPEQYF.

The rearrangement uses TRBV7-9 and TRBJ1-1; a possible D gene is TRBD1 (6 bases). This CDR3 has 13 residues. The V end was cut by 3 bases, the J end by 1 base, with 6 bases between. Germline assignment: CDR1 SEHNR and CDR2 FQNEAQ (reference sequence). The CDR3 DNA reads TGTGCCAGCAGCTTGGGACAGAACACTGAAGCTTTCTTT. Translating it yields CASSLGQNTEAFF.

The chain joins TRBV6-4 to TRBJ1-6; 7 nucleotides agree with TRBD1. J lost 4 bases, V lost 4 bases, and 1 base had no gene match. Looked up from germline, CDR1 is MRHNA and CDR2 is SNTAGT. The length of the CDR3 is 14 residues. Written as DNA, the CDR3 is TGTGCCAGCAGTGTGGGACAGTATAATTCACCCCTCCACTTT. Translating it yields CASSVGQYNSPLHF.

The chain employs TRBV11-3 and TRBJ2-7; 10 positions agree with TRBD2. Germline lookup yields CDR1 SGHNT and CDR2 YENEEA. The CDR3 contains 16 residues. Trimming removed 0 bases from V and 1 base from J; junction bases left unmatched: 3. CDR3 protein: CASSLELAGQSYEQYF. CDR3 DNA: TGTGCCAGCAGCTTAGAACTAGCGGGACAGTCCTACGAGCAGTACTTC.